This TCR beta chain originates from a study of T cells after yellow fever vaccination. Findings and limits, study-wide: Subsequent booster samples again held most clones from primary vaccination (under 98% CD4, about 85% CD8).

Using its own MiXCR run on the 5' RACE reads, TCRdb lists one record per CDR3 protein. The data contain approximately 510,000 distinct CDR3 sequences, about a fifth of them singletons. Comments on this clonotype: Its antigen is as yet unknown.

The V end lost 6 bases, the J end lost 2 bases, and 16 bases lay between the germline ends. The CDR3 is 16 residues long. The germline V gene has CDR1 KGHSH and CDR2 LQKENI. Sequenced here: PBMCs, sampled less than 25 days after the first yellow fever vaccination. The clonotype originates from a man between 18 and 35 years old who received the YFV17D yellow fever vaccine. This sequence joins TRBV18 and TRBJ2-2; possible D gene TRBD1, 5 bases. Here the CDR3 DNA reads TGTGCCAGCTCCCGAGAGGACACCCTTAACACCGGGGAGCTGTTTTTT. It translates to CASSREDTLNTGELFF.